These T cell receptor beta chains were read from a single sample in a study of blood T cell repertoires in COVID-19. The table came from immunoSEQ multiplex PCR; TCRdb's copy has only in-frame clones and leaves some out. The data contain 160,000 or so clones, around 86% of them singletons. The specimen sequenced was peripheral blood. Every receptor here comes from a man aged 70-80 years who had recovered from COVID-19. Both conserved end residues are part of each CDR3. D genes are given only for firm matches. Clone size is stated in some rows and not others, as once, few, many or a class when expanded.

TGTGCCAGCAGCAAATACAGCGGGCCCAATGAAAAACTGTTTTTT	CASSKYSGPNEKLFF	TRBV5-4	TRBJ1-4	.	.
TGTGCCAGTACTGACAGGGGATCATCCTACAATGAGCAGTTCTTC	CASTDRGSSYNEQFF	TRBV19	TRBJ2-1	once	TRBD1
TGTGCCACCAGTGATCGGGGGACTAGCGTTTACGAGCAGTACTTC	CATSDRGTSVYEQYF	TRBV24-1	TRBJ2-7	.	TRBD2
TGTGCCAGCAGCCAAGACGGGAGGCCCAACGGCGAGCAGTACTTC	CASSQDGRPNGEQYF	TRBV3-1/TRBV3-2	TRBJ2-7	.	TRBD2
TGTGCCAGCAGCATAAGGGGGAACAATGAAAAACTGTTTTTT	CASSIRGNNEKLFF	TRBV9	TRBJ1-4	.	.
TGTGCCTGGGATCGGGGGTCCTACGAGCAGTACTTC	CAWDRGSYEQYF	TRBV30	TRBJ2-7	once	.
TGTGCCAGCAGTTTACGACAGCCTAATGAAAAACTGTTTTTT	CASSLRQPNEKLFF	TRBV6-2/TRBV6-3	TRBJ1-4	.	.
TGTGCAAGTCGCTTAGTGGGGACAGGGTGGAAGCTAGCGGGAGGGTCCGGGGAGCTGTTTTTT	CASRLVGTGWKLAGGSGELFF	TRBV12-2	TRBJ2-2	.	.
TGTGCCAGCACCCCAGCGGGAGCCGGGGAGCAGTTCTTC	CASTPAGAGEQFF	TRBV9	TRBJ2-1	.	TRBD2
TGTGCAAGTCGCCCGAGATTCAACGGGGGAGTAAATGGCTACACCTTC	CASRPRFNGGVNGYTF	TRBV12-2	TRBJ1-2	.	.
TGTGCCACCAGTGATTTCGGGAGAGGGGATAATGAGCAGTTCTTC	CATSDFGRGDNEQFF	TRBV24-1	TRBJ2-1	.	.
TGTGCCAGCAGCCAAGGGGGGCGGACCCAGTACTTC	CASSQGGRTQYF	TRBV3-1/TRBV3-2	TRBJ2-5	.	.
TGTGCCAGCAGTTCCCTAGCGGGAGTTCCGGGGAATGAGCAGTTCTTC	CASSSLAGVPGNEQFF	TRBV6-2/TRBV6-3	TRBJ2-1	.	TRBD2
TGTGCCAGCAGCCCCCCAAGCGGTCGTTACACAGATACGCAGTATTTT	CASSPPSGRYTDTQYF	TRBV9	TRBJ2-3	.	.
TGCGCCAGCAGTGCCGCTAGCGGGAGTTGGACAGATACGCAGTATTTT	CASSAASGSWTDTQYF	TRBV10-1	TRBJ2-3	.	TRBD2
TGCGCCAGCAGCTCAGGCTTTAGCTCCTACAATGAGCAGTTCTTC	CASSSGFSSYNEQFF	TRBV5-1	TRBJ2-1	.	.
TGTGCCAGCAGGGACAGGGTAGGAGATACGCAGTATTTT	CASRDRVGDTQYF	TRBV2	TRBJ2-3	.	TRBD1
TGTGCCAGCAGGGGACTAGCGGGACTGGCTGAGCAGTTCTTC	CASRGLAGLAEQFF	TRBV2	TRBJ2-1	.	TRBD2
TGTGCCAGCAGCTTAGTCTCCAATTCAGGGGGCGAAGCTTTCTTT	CASSLVSNSGGEAFF	TRBV7-9	TRBJ1-1	.	TRBD1
TGTGCCTGGAGCGCAGGGTGGATGAACACTGAAGCTTTCTTT	CAWSAGWMNTEAFF	TRBV30	TRBJ1-1	once	.
TGTGCCAGCACTTGGCGGGAGGGCCTCGACAATGAGCAGTTCTTC	CASTWREGLDNEQFF	TRBV7-2	TRBJ2-1	.	TRBD2
TGCGCCAGCAGCTTGGGGGCAGCCACCGGGGAGCTGTTTTTT	CASSLGAATGELFF	TRBV5-1	TRBJ2-2	.	.
TGTGCCATCAGTGAGCCTGGGGGCGCTGGGAATGAGCAGTTCTTC	CAISEPGGAGNEQFF	TRBV10-3	TRBJ2-1	.	.
TGTGCCAGCAGTCCGGGGGGCTCTGGAAACACCATATATTTT	CASSPGGSGNTIYF	TRBV6-5	TRBJ1-3	.	.
TGTGCCAGCAGTGACCACAAACAGGGACAGGTGGCCGAGCAGTACTTC	CASSDHKQGQVAEQYF	TRBV25-1	TRBJ2-7	.	TRBD1
TGTGCCAGCAGCTTTATCGCGGGAGGCAGCACAGATACGCAGTATTTT	CASSFIAGGSTDTQYF	TRBV11-2	TRBJ2-3	.	TRBD2
TGTGCCAGCAGCTTAGTCTTGACAGGGGACGAGCAGTACTTC	CASSLVLTGDEQYF	TRBV7-8	TRBJ2-7	.	TRBD1
TGTGCCAGCAGTTTAAACATCCTTCGGCCCCAGCATTTT	CASSLNILRPQHF	TRBV28	TRBJ1-5	.	.
TGCGCCAGCAGCTCGGGACTAGCGAATTCCTACGAGCAGTACTTC	CASSSGLANSYEQYF	TRBV5-1	TRBJ2-7	.	TRBD2
TGTGCCAGTGGCCGGGACAGTGGTCCCGGTCAGCCCCAGCATTTT	CASGRDSGPGQPQHF	TRBV19	TRBJ1-5	.	TRBD1
TGCGCCAGCAGCCAAGCTAGAGCTTCCTACGAGCAGTACTTC	CASSQARASYEQYF	TRBV4-3	TRBJ2-7	.	.
TGTGCCAGCAGCGAACAGGGGTTGAGCAATCAGCCCCAGCATTTT	CASSEQGLSNQPQHF	TRBV9	TRBJ1-5	.	TRBD1
TGTGCCAGCAGCCCGGGACAGGGGGCTCTTGGCTACACCTTC	CASSPGQGALGYTF	TRBV11-1	TRBJ1-2	once	TRBD1
TGTGCCAGCAGCCCACATCAGGGGGCGCGAGGCTATGGCTACACCTTC	CASSPHQGARGYGYTF	TRBV7-9	TRBJ1-2	.	TRBD1
TGCGCCAGCAGCTGGACAGGGCTGAACACTGAAGCTTTCTTT	CASSWTGLNTEAFF	TRBV5-1	TRBJ1-1	.	TRBD1
TGTGCCAGTAGTCAGATAGCGGGAGCGGTCACAGATACGCAGTATTTT	CASSQIAGAVTDTQYF	TRBV19	TRBJ2-3	once	TRBD2
TGTGCCAGCAGCCGGACAGGGCGAGGCAATCAGCCCCAGCATTTT	CASSRTGRGNQPQHF	TRBV7-9	TRBJ1-5	.	TRBD1
TGTGCCATCAGTGAAAACGGTGTTAACTATGGCTACACCTTC	CAISENGVNYGYTF	TRBV10-3	TRBJ1-2	.	.
TGTGCCAGCAGGGGACAGGGGACAGATACGCAGTATTTT	CASRGQGTDTQYF	TRBV6-4	TRBJ2-3	.	TRBD1
TGTGCCAGCAGCTTGACTCGGCCTAGCACAGATACGCAGTATTTT	CASSLTRPSTDTQYF	TRBV7-8	TRBJ2-3	.	.
TGTGCCAGCAGCTCCGGGACAGACTACGAGCAGTACTTC	CASSSGTDYEQYF	TRBV6-5	TRBJ2-7	.	TRBD1
TGTGCCAGCAGCCAAGTAGAGACAGGTGAATCTGGAAACACCATATATTTT	CASSQVETGESGNTIYF	TRBV3-1/TRBV3-2	TRBJ1-3	.	.
TGTGCCAGCAGCCCCTCAGGGGGCGTCTATGGCTACACCTTC	CASSPSGGVYGYTF	TRBV7-2	TRBJ1-2	once	TRBD1
TGTGCCAGAGGATGCCTTCTCCCGGGGGGGGCCGGAGGCACTGAAGCTTTCTTT	CARGCLLPGGAGGTEAFF	TRBV5-3	TRBJ1-1	.	.
TGTGCCAGCACCTCGGGACAGGGGGCGGAAGCTTTCTTT	CASTSGQGAEAFF	TRBV28	TRBJ1-1	few	TRBD1
TGTGCCAGCAGCCCTAGCGGCTACGAGCAGTACTTC	CASSPSGYEQYF	TRBV9	TRBJ2-7	.	TRBD2
TGTGCCAGCAGTCAGGGACTCCCAGGGCTGGATTCCTACGAGCAGTACTTC	CASSQGLPGLDSYEQYF	TRBV28	TRBJ2-7	.	.
TGTGCCAGCAGGCCGGGACAGAGCTACGAGCAGTACTTC	CASRPGQSYEQYF	TRBV6-5	TRBJ2-7	.	TRBD1
TGTGCCAGCAGCGTAGCTCTCGGGGGAGCCGGGGGCAATGAGCAGTTCTTC	CASSVALGGAGGNEQFF	TRBV9	TRBJ2-1	.	.
TGTGCCAGCCTGGCGGGGCAGGGCAATCAGCCCCAGCATTTT	CASLAGQGNQPQHF	TRBV6-5	TRBJ1-5	.	.
TGTGCTAGTGCCCCGGACAGAAATCAGCCCCAGCATTTT	CASAPDRNQPQHF	TRBV12-5	TRBJ1-5	few	.
TGTGCCACCAGTGAGCCCGGCGACAGTCTCACAGATACGCAGTATTTT	CATSEPGDSLTDTQYF	TRBV24-1	TRBJ2-3	.	.
TGTGCCAGCAGTGAATTACGAGGGCCGGGGAATCAGCCCCAGCATTTT	CASSELRGPGNQPQHF	TRBV6-1	TRBJ1-5	.	.
TGTGCCACCAGCGCGGGGGGGACCGGGGAGCTGTTTTTT	CATSAGGTGELFF	TRBV15	TRBJ2-2	.	TRBD2
TGTGCCACCAGTGCCGCCGGGACTAGCCACACCGGGGAGCTGTTTTTT	CATSAAGTSHTGELFF	TRBV24-1	TRBJ2-2	.	TRBD2
TGTGCCAGCTCAATACGGTCGGGTTCGGCAAGGGGTGAAGCTTTCTTT	CASSIRSGSARGEAFF	TRBV2	TRBJ1-1	.	.
TGTGCCAGCAGGAGACTAGCGGGAGTACAAGAGACCCAGTACTTC	CASRRLAGVQETQYF	TRBV6-5	TRBJ2-5	.	TRBD2
TGTGCCAGCTCACCAGGCCAGGGGTTTGAAGCTTTCTTT	CASSPGQGFEAFF	TRBV18	TRBJ1-1	once	.
TGTGCCAGCAGGGAACCCCGGGACAGCTTTTACGAGCAGTACTTC	CASREPRDSFYEQYF	TRBV6-6	TRBJ2-7	.	TRBD1